The 29 T cell receptor beta chains below all came from one sample that was sequenced in a study of cytomegalovirus exposure and HLA in healthy donors. The PCR made use of 60 Vbeta and 13 Jbeta primers. The assay was immunoSEQ multiplex PCR, and TCRdb's table has in-frame clones only and misses some. The sample consists of 180,000 or so clones, around 80% of them appearing once. The sample was PBMCs. The receptor source for this set is a woman aged 55 to 70 in good health and CMV-seropositive.

The chain uses TRBV28 and TRBJ1-2; maybe TRBD1 (6 bases). V lost 3 bases to trimming and J lost 0 bases, with 11 bases between them. Germline V lookup: CDR1 MDHEN, CDR2 SYDVKM. The CDR3 sequence is 15 residues long. CDR3 nucleotides: TGTGCCAGCAGTTTTTCAGGGGCTACTAACTATGGCTACACCTTC. Its translation is CASSFSGATNYGYTF.

The rearrangement links TRBV15 to TRBJ2-7, with 11 bases lining up with TRBD1. Losses at the gene ends were 5 bases for V and 5 bases for J; bases not matched to a gene: 8. Germline CDR1 and CDR2: LNHNV and YYDKDF (reference sequence). This CDR3 spans 15 amino acids. The CDR3 sequence: CATSGQGARFNEQYF. The DNA of the CDR3 is TGTGCCACCAGCGGACAGGGGGCAAGGTTCAACGAGCAGTACTTC.

V and J are TRBV30 and TRBJ1-6; 7 nucleotides agree with TRBD1. V gave up 6 bases and J gave up 8 bases; unmatched junction bases: 7. The germline V gene encodes CDR1 GTSNPN and CDR2 SVGIG (reference sequence). This CDR3 is 13 amino acids long. This chain's CDR3 is CACREGAHSPLHF. The CDR3 DNA sequence: TGTGCCTGCCGAGAGGGGGCACATTCACCCCTCCACTTT.

The chain employs TRBV2 and TRBJ2-2; D might be TRBD2 (5 bases). V was pared by 6 bases and J by 4 bases, with 15 bases between. The CDR3 consists of 15 residues. Germline V gives CDR1 SNHLY, CDR2 FYNNEI. The CDR3 nucleotides read TGTGCCAGCAGCAAGGACGTGGGAGCCACCGGGGAGCTGTTTTTT. The encoded protein is CASSKDVGATGELFF.

The chain couples TRBV19 to TRBJ2-7, with D possibly matching TRBD1 (5 bases). Germline V CDR1 and CDR2: LNHDA, SQIVND (reference sequence). Trimming removed 7 bases from V and 2 bases from J, with 18 bases in between. This CDR3 is 15 amino acids long. The CDR3 here is CASKDRAGPTYEQYF. CDR3 nucleotide sequence: TGTGCCAGTAAGGACCGGGCAGGGCCCACCTACGAGCAGTACTTC.

V gene TRBV4-2 combines with J gene TRBJ2-3, with 7 bases identical to TRBD2. Germline V gene data show CDR1 as LGHNA and CDR2 as YNFKEQ. The V and J ends lost 1 base and 4 bases, in that order; junction bases with no gene match: 8. The CDR3 has 16 residues. The CDR3 nucleotides read TGTGCCAGCAGCCAAGCGACCCGGGGGGAGGCAGATACGCAGTATTTT. It is translated as CASSQATRGEADTQYF.

The chain links TRBV19 to TRBJ2-7; perhaps TRBD1 as D (5 bases). Germline values: CDR1 LNHDA, CDR2 SQIVND (reference sequence). CDR3 length: 12 amino acids. Trimming pared 5 bases from V and 5 bases from J, leaving 10 bases between. The CDR3 nucleotides are TGTGCCAGTAGTTCAGGGCTCAACGAGCAGTACTTC. Translation: CASSSGLNEQYF.

The sample holds a few counts of this clone. The chain has TRBV6-5 and TRBJ1-1; D is perhaps TRBD1 (5 bases). Trimming took 7 bases from V and 10 from J, leaving 22 bases between them. From germline, CDR1 is MNHEY and CDR2 SVGAGI. This CDR3 spans 14 amino acids. This CDR3 reads CASNFGGSQLRAFF. The CDR3 DNA is TGTGCCAGCAATTTCGGGGGATCCCAACTGAGAGCTTTCTTT.

A word on this clone: The junction departs from the called germline gene at one end, perhaps through a read error. The chain combines TRBV7-2 with TRBJ1-2, with 8 bases lining up with TRBD1. The V gene's germline CDR1 is SGHTA and CDR2 FQGNSA. The CDR3 length is 13 residues. The CDR3 DNA follows: TGTGCCAGCAGCTTAGGACAGGGGTTACTCTCCAACTTC. Translated: CASSLGQGLLSNF.

A remark on this clone: The same CDR3 can be traced to other DNA sequences in this sample. CDR3: CAWRKDSYGYTF. CDR3 DNA: TGTGCCTGGAGGAAAGACAGCTATGGCTACACCTTC. This sequence joins TRBV30 and TRBJ1-2; a possible D gene is TRBD1 (5 bases). CDR3 length: 12 amino acids. Germline V gives CDR1 GTSNPN, CDR2 SVGIG (reference sequence). The germline V and J ends were trimmed by 3 bases and 4 bases, with 9 bases remaining between them.

V gene TRBV4-1 combines with J gene TRBJ2-3; possible D gene TRBD2, 6 bases. Per the germline V gene, CDR1 is MGHRA and CDR2 is YSYEKL. The V end lost 1 base, the J end lost 2 bases, and 10 bases lay between the germline ends. The CDR3 is 15 amino acids. The CDR3 is CASSQGDSYTDTQYF. Here the CDR3 DNA reads TGCGCCAGCAGCCAAGGGGACTCCTACACAGATACGCAGTATTTT.

On this clone itself: The junction departs from the called germline gene at one end, perhaps through a read error. This chain joins TRBV9 and TRBJ2-6, with 7 bases matching TRBD1. Germline lookup yields CDR1 SGDLS and CDR2 YYNGEE. CDR3 length: 17 amino acids. This CDR3 reads CASSVARDSSGANGLTF. In DNA, the CDR3 is TGTGCCAGCAGCGTAGCGAGGGACAGCTCTGGGGCCAACGGCCTGACTTTC.

The gene calls are TRBV15 and TRBJ1-6, with D tentatively TRBD1 (5 bases). The V gene's germline CDR1 is LNHNV and CDR2 YYDKDF (reference sequence). V lost 0 bases to trimming and J lost 10 bases, with 22 bases between them. The CDR3 length is 18 residues. The CDR3 nucleotides are TGTGCCACCAGCAGAGATCGGAAGGCAGGAGGCCGGGGGTCACCCCTCCACTTT. Translated: CATSRDRKAGGRGSPLHF.

The chain joins TRBV4-3 to TRBJ2-1, with D perhaps TRBD2 (6 bases). CDR1 LGHNA and CDR2 YSLEER come from the germline V gene. CDR3 size: 13 residues. Trimming took 2 bases from V and 7 from J, leaving 9 bases between them. This CDR3 is CASSQLGGNEQFF. CDR3 DNA sequence: TGCGCCAGCAGCCAACTCGGAGGGAATGAGCAGTTCTTC.

This chain uses TRBV12-5 with TRBJ1-1, with D possibly TRBD1 on 5 matching bases. V was cut by 3 bases and J by 3 bases, with 17 bases left in between. Per germline, CDR1 LGHNT and CDR2 FRNRAP. This CDR3 comprises 16 residues. CDR3 sequence (DNA): TGTGCTAGTGGTTTTTGGCCAGGGAAAGGGGACACTGAAGCTTTCTTT. The encoded protein is CASGFWPGKGDTEAFF.

The chain combines TRBV9 with TRBJ2-5; TRBD2 matches 7 bases. The germline V gene has CDR1 SGDLS and CDR2 YYNGEE. V was clipped by 4 bases and J by 0 bases; unmatched bases: 9. This CDR3 has 16 residues. CDR3 sequence: CASSFWASGYQETQYF. CDR3 coding DNA: TGTGCCAGCAGCTTCTGGGCTAGCGGATACCAAGAGACCCAGTACTTC. The variable domain in full, with the rest retrieved from reference TRBV9 and TRBJ2-5, is DSGVTQTPKHLITATGQRVTLRCSPRSGDLSVYWYQQSLDQGLQFLIQYYNGEERAKGNILERFSAQQFPDLHSELNLSSLELGDSALYFCASSFWASGYQETQYFGPGTRLLVL.

CDR3 sequence: CASSLAVGSYEQYF. The CDR3, as DNA: TGTGCCAGCAGCTTAGCGGTCGGTTCGTACGAGCAGTACTTC. The J gene is TRBJ2-7, the V gene TRBV7-6, with D hard to call. This CDR3 has 14 amino acids. Per germline, CDR1 SGHVS and CDR2 FNYEAQ. Trimming took 0 bases from V and 4 from J, leaving 10 bases between them.

The chain carries TRBV5-4 and TRBJ1-6, with 9 bases lining up with TRBD1. The length of the CDR3 is 15 residues. The junction had 7 bases not matched to a gene; V was cut back by 5 bases and J by 7 bases. The germline gives CDR1 SGHNT, CDR2 YYREEE (reference sequence). The CDR3 loop reads CASSWDRVTNSPLHF. The DNA for the CDR3 is TGTGCCAGCAGTTGGGACAGGGTTACGAATTCACCCCTCCACTTT.

This clone was seen a single time. J is TRBJ2-7 and V is TRBV4-2, with 8 bases that match TRBD1. Germline trimming cut 3 bases from V and 3 bases from J; bases unmatched to any gene: 4. The CDR3 is made up of 14 amino acids. Per germline, CDR1 LGHNA and CDR2 YNFKEQ. As DNA, the CDR3 is TGTGCCAGCAGCCAGGGACAGGAACTCTACGAGCAGTACTTC. It codes for CASSQGQELYEQYF.

CDR3 loop: CAWRPDRDLNQPQHF. The CDR3 DNA is TGTGCCTGGAGACCCGACAGGGACTTGAACCAGCCCCAGCATTTT. The gene calls are TRBV30 and TRBJ1-5; 7 bases fit TRBD1. This CDR3 has 15 residues. Germline V gene data show CDR1 as GTSNPN and CDR2 as SVGIG (reference sequence). V lost 3 bases and J lost 7; bases outside the gene matches: 12.

V usage is TRBV7-9 and J usage is TRBJ2-7, with 9 bases matching TRBD1. The CDR3 covers 15 residues. V lost 0 bases, J lost 4 bases, and 4 bases stayed unmatched. CDR1 and CDR2 (germline): SEHNR, FQNEAQ (reference sequence). CDR3 nucleotide sequence: TGTGCCAGCAGCTTAGCAGGGACAGGGAGGTACGAGCAGTACTTC. Protein product: CASSLAGTGRYEQYF. Full variable domain (rest looked up from reference TRBV7-9 and TRBJ2-7): DTGVSQNPRHKITKRGQNVTFRCDPISEHNRLYWYRQTLGQGPEFLTYFQNEAQLEKSRLLSDRFSAERPKGSFSTLEIQRTEQGDSAMYLCASSLAGTGRYEQYFGPGTRLTVT.

The V and J genes are TRBV7-9 and TRBJ1-5, with D possibly matching TRBD1 (6 bases). Trimming removed 1 base from V and 5 bases from J, with 6 bases in between. This CDR3 is 13 amino acids long. Germline-derived CDR1 and CDR2 are SEHNR and FQNEAQ (reference sequence). The CDR3 sequence is CASSLGTDQPQHF. The CDR3 DNA follows: TGTGCCAGCAGCTTAGGGACAGATCAGCCCCAGCATTTT.

The chain is built from TRBV10-1 and TRBJ2-4; 7 bases line up with TRBD2. Trimming took 3 bases from V and 5 from J; bases not matched to a gene: 13. CDR1 and CDR2 (germline): WNHNN, SYGVQD (reference sequence). This CDR3 comprises 17 residues. CDR3 amino acids: CASSEPRLAHRENIQYF. For the CDR3, the DNA is TGCGCCAGCAGTGAACCCAGACTAGCTCACCGGGAAAACATTCAGTACTTC.

The V gene is TRBV9, the J gene TRBJ2-5; TRBD1 aligns across 11 bases. CDR1 and CDR2 from the germline V gene are SGDLS and YYNGEE. After removal of 3 bases from V and 5 bases from J, the junction contained 6 bases not matched to a gene. The CDR3 loop spans 15 amino acids. Here the CDR3 DNA reads TGTGCCAGCAGCGGAGGACAGGGGGCTGGGGAGACCCAGTACTTC. Residues: CASSGGQGAGETQYF.

This chain connects TRBV6-5 to TRBJ2-1, with 7 bases identical to TRBD1. V shed 2 bases, J shed 7 bases, and the junction held 8 bases outside the gene matches. This CDR3 is built from 15 residues. CDR1 and CDR2 from the germline V gene are MNHEY and SVGAGI. The CDR3 sequence: CASSYGKTGLNEQFF. CDR3 nucleotide sequence: TGTGCCAGCAGTTACGGCAAGACAGGGTTAAATGAGCAGTTCTTC.

The V call is TRBV27, the J call TRBJ2-5, with TRBD2 as a possible D gene (6 bases). The germline V and J ends were trimmed by 2 bases and 3 bases, with 10 bases remaining between them. Germline assignment: CDR1 MNHEY and CDR2 SMNVEV (reference sequence). The CDR3 is 14 amino acids. CDR3 nucleotides: TGTGCCAGCAGTTTAGGAGGGGTGGAAGAGACCCAGTACTTC. This translates into CASSLGGVEETQYF.

The chain couples TRBV19 to TRBJ1-1; possibly TRBD1 for D (6 bases). Trimming cost V 8 bases and J 1 base, with 29 bases left between them. The CDR3 runs to 19 residues. The germline gives CDR1 LNHDA, CDR2 SQIVND (reference sequence). CDR3 sequence (DNA): TGTGCCAGTGACCACGGGCCGGGACACGGAGCTAATAGGAACACTGAAGCTTTCTTT. It translates to CASDHGPGHGANRNTEAFF.

This chain uses TRBV13 with TRBJ1-4; no firm D call. Germline lookup yields CDR1 PRHDT and CDR2 FYEKMQ (reference sequence). This CDR3 contains 11 residues. The V end was cut by 5 bases, the J end by 6 bases, with 4 bases between. The CDR3 spells CASSVDEKLFF. CDR3 nucleotides: TGTGCCAGCAGCGTCGATGAAAAACTGTTTTTT.

V is TRBV19 and J is TRBJ1-5; TRBD1 matches 8 bases. The V and J ends lost 0 bases and 6 bases, in that order; junction bases with no gene match: 4. Germline V gene data show CDR1 as LNHDA and CDR2 as SQIVND (reference sequence). This CDR3 comprises 15 residues. The CDR3, as DNA: TGTGCCAGTAGTATAGATTGGACAGGGTTTCAGCCCCAGCATTTT. The encoded protein is CASSIDWTGFQPQHF.